The 10 T cell receptor beta chains below were found in one sample sequenced in a study of CD8 T cells in Susac syndrome. Reverse transcription of roughly 0.45 to 1 ug RNA was carried out with random hexamers. TCRdb ran MiXCR on the immunoSEQ multiplex PCR reads and lists one entry per CDR3 protein. This table holds about 300,000 distinct CDR3 sequences, about 89% found once. The sample was CD8+ T cells from PBMCs. These TCRs come from a human donor with multiple sclerosis.

CDR3: CASSRDGAYEQYF. The CDR3 DNA sequence: TGTGCCAGCAGCAGGGACGGAGCCTACGAGCAGTACTTC. The chain uses TRBV7-6 and TRBJ2-7; D assignment may be TRBD1 or TRBD2 (5 bases each). V dropped 5 bases and J dropped 2 bases, with 10 bases sitting between them. Germline-derived CDR1 and CDR2 are SGHVS and FNYEAQ. The CDR3 spans 13 residues.

This chain links TRBV9 with TRBJ2-3; D remains ambiguous. Deletions cut 1 base from V and 6 bases from J, with 15 bases between. CDR1 and CDR2 (germline): SGDLS, YYNGEE. The CDR3 spans 15 residues. The CDR3, as DNA: TGTGCCAGCAGCGTATCAGGTGCGATAAGGGATACGCAGTATTTT. Protein sequence: CASSVSGAIRDTQYF.

The chain couples TRBV7-2 to TRBJ2-5, with 7 bases identical to TRBD2. From germline, CDR1 is SGHTA and CDR2 FQGNSA. Germline trimming cut 5 bases from V and 5 bases from J; bases unmatched to any gene: 8. The CDR3 has 14 residues. The CDR3 loop reads CASSTRTSYETQYF. Here the CDR3 DNA reads TGTGCCAGCAGCACCAGGACTAGTTATGAGACCCAGTACTTC.

This chain connects TRBV20-1 to TRBJ2-3, with D possibly matching TRBD2 (7 bases). Germline V lookup: CDR1 DFQATT, CDR2 SNEGSKA (reference sequence). Deletions cut 6 bases from V and 1 base from J, with 17 bases between. The CDR3 has 15 residues. CDR3 nucleotide sequence: TGCAGTGCCTCTCGGGGGCGGGGGCGCACAGATACGCAGTATTTT. Translated, it gives CSASRGRGRTDTQYF.

About this clonotype: One end of the junction varies from germline; a read error may be responsible. The V call is TRBV4-3, the J call TRBJ2-1; D perhaps matches TRBD2 (6 bases). This CDR3 contains 14 residues. Germline V gene data show CDR1 as LGHNA and CDR2 as YSLEER. CDR3 bases: TGCGCCAGCAGCCAAGATTCGGGGGACGGCGAGCGGTTCTTC. Encoded protein: CASSQDSGDGERFF.

The chain joins TRBV4-3 to TRBJ2-1, with 8 bases identical to TRBD2. The CDR3 runs 20 residues. V was clipped by 0 bases and J by 1 base; unmatched bases: 14. Per the germline V gene, CDR1 is LGHNA and CDR2 is YSLEER. The CDR3 protein is CASSQDRGGRSRGSYNEQFF. Here the CDR3 DNA reads TGCGCCAGCAGCCAAGATCGTGGCGGGAGGTCCCGAGGGTCCTACAATGAGCAGTTCTTC.

V usage is TRBV5-6 and J usage is TRBJ2-1; 8 bases map to TRBD1. Germline V gene sequence: CDR1 SGHDT, CDR2 YYEEEE. The CDR3 contains 15 residues. The V and J ends lost 4 bases and 7 bases, in that order; junction bases with no gene match: 10. Here the CDR3 DNA reads TGTGCCAGCAGCCACCGACAGGGGAAGGAGAATGAGCAGTTCTTC. Amino acids: CASSHRQGKENEQFF.

The chain uses TRBV7-9 and TRBJ2-2; D uncertain. The CDR3 sequence is 16 residues long. In germline, CDR1 is SEHNR, CDR2 FQNEAQ (reference sequence). The V end lost 5 bases, the J end lost 4 bases, and 17 bases lay between the germline ends. CDR3 sequence (DNA): TGTGCCAGCAGCGAACTTATTGGGCCGGCCACCGGGGAGCTGTTTTTT. Its translation: CASSELIGPATGELFF. Full variable domain (remainder filled in from reference TRBV7-9 and TRBJ2-2): DTGVSQNPRHKITKRGQNVTFRCDPISEHNRLYWYRQTLGQGPEFLTYFQNEAQLEKSRLLSDRFSAERPKGSFSTLEIQRTEQGDSAMYLCASSELIGPATGELFFGEGSRLTVL.

The rearrangement uses TRBV7-8 and TRBJ2-7; D is possibly TRBD1 (5 bases). Germline V CDR1 and CDR2: SGHVS, FQNEAQ. This CDR3 has 18 amino acids. Trimming cost V 0 bases and J 2 bases, with 20 bases left between them. CDR3 region: CASSLAQGTGTRTYEQYF. DNA for the CDR3: TGTGCCAGCAGCTTAGCGCAGGGAACAGGAACCAGAACCTACGAGCAGTACTTC. The full variable domain, in which reference TRBV7-8 and TRBJ2-7 provide the parts outside the CDR3, is GAGVSQSPRYKVAKRGQDVALRCDPISGHVSLFWYQQALGQGPEFLTYFQNEAQLDKSGLPSDRFFAERPEGSVSTLKIQRTQQEDSAVYLCASSLAQGTGTRTYEQYFGPGTRLTVT.

DNA for the CDR3: TGTGCCAGCAGTTTACGGCTAGCGGGAGGGCCCACAGATACGCAGTATTTT. Its translation is CASSLRLAGGPTDTQYF. This chain joins TRBV28 and TRBJ2-3, with 12 positions matching TRBD2. The junction had 5 bases not matched to a gene; V was cut back by 2 bases and J by 2 bases. The CDR3 has 17 residues. Germline V CDR1 and CDR2: MDHEN, SYDVKM.